This paragraph covers one T cell receptor (beta chain) sequence. When the RNA was reverse transcribed, random hexamers were used with an input of about 0.5 to 1 ug. Amplification of TCR beta CDR3 was carried out by immunoSEQ multiplex PCR, which covered 54 Vbeta and 13 Jbeta segments. A single record per CDR3 protein comes from TCRdb applying MiXCR to the immunoSEQ multiplex PCR reads. The data contain 90,000 to 150,000 distinct CDR3 sequences, 94% of them singletons. This specimen belongs to a study of CD8 T cells in Susac syndrome. The length of the CDR3 is 11 residues. V gave up 6 bases and J gave up 2 bases, with 3 bases separating them. Germline lookup yields CDR1 MNHNY and CDR2 SVGAGI (reference sequence).

The chain has TRBV6-6 and TRBJ2-3; D is uncertain. Sample: CD4+ T cells from PBMCs. This TCR was recovered from a human donor in good health. The DNA for the CDR3 is TGTGCCAGCAGGTACACAGATACGCAGTATTTT. Its protein is CASRYTDTQYF.